Below, 24 T cell receptor beta chains from the same sample are listed, as sequenced in a study of PD-1 blockade in mismatch repair-deficient tumors. TCRdb's table, derived via immunoSEQ multiplex PCR, lists solely in-frame clones and lacks some. The sample shows tens of thousands of clones, roughly 80% of them seen only once. Material: peripheral blood, obtained 44 weeks after starting pembrolizumab. These receptors came from an adult with mismatch repair-deficient cancer.

The rearrangement joins TRBV29-1 to TRBJ2-7; D gene unclear. Looked up from germline, CDR1 is SQVTM and CDR2 is ANQGSEA. V lost 4 bases and J lost 2, with 6 bases in between. The CDR3 runs 11 residues. CDR3 loop: CSVGQTYEQYF. The DNA of the CDR3 is TGCAGCGTTGGCCAGACCTACGAGCAGTACTTC.

The J gene is TRBJ2-1, the V gene TRBV7-8; D not resolved. V lost 5 bases and J 5 bases, leaving 16 bases between the germline ends. Germline CDR1 and CDR2: SGHVS and FQNEAQ. This CDR3 is built from 15 residues. The CDR3 reads CASSHPRRRDNEQFF. In DNA form, the CDR3 reads TGTGCCAGCAGCCACCCCCGTAGAAGAGACAATGAGCAGTTCTTC. Drawing the rest from reference TRBV7-8 and TRBJ2-1, the complete variable domain is GAGVSQSPRYKVAKRGQDVALRCDPISGHVSLFWYQQALGQGPEFLTYFQNEAQLDKSGLPSDRFFAERPEGSVSTLKIQRTQQEDSAVYLCASSHPRRRDNEQFFGPGTRLTVL.

The J gene is TRBJ1-5, the V gene TRBV28; 7 bases agree with TRBD1. CDR1 MDHEN and CDR2 SYDVKM come from the germline V gene. The CDR3 contains 14 residues. J gave up 5 bases and V 3 bases, and 4 bases lay outside the gene matches. In DNA, the CDR3 is TGTGCCAGCAGTTTGAGGGACAGATATCAGCCCCAGCATTTT. This gives the protein CASSLRDRYQPQHF.

V usage is TRBV4-1 and J usage is TRBJ2-3; D possibly corresponds to TRBD2 (6 bases). This CDR3 spans 14 amino acids. Per germline, CDR1 MGHRA and CDR2 YSYEKL. Trimming took 3 bases from V and 0 from J, leaving 7 bases between them. DNA for the CDR3: TGCGCCAGCAGCCAGGGGAGGAGCACAGATACGCAGTATTTT. Protein sequence: CASSQGRSTDTQYF.

The genes are TRBV6-5 and TRBJ2-4; D ambiguous. The CDR3 has 15 amino acids. V was trimmed by 0 bases and J by 4 bases, leaving 10 bases between them. Looked up from germline, CDR1 is MNHEY and CDR2 is SVGAGI. CDR3 amino acids: CASSYSRTVKNIQYF. For the CDR3, the DNA is TGTGCCAGCAGTTACTCGAGAACAGTAAAAAACATTCAGTACTTC.

This clone was found a few times. V usage is TRBV10-1 and J usage is TRBJ2-1; D may be TRBD2 (5 bases). There are 16 residues in the CDR3. The V end was cut by 4 bases, the J end by 4 bases, with 17 bases between. Germline lookup yields CDR1 WNHNN and CDR2 SYGVQD (reference sequence). In DNA, the CDR3 is TGCGCCAGCAGTGGAGGAGGTTTCAGGAGATACAATGAGCAGTTCTTC. Its translation: CASSGGGFRRYNEQFF.

This chain connects TRBV11-3 to TRBJ1-1; a weak D match, TRBD1 (6 bases). There are 15 residues in the CDR3. Trimming shortened V by 3 bases and J by 3 bases, and 14 bases separated the two germline ends. Germline CDR1 reads SGHNT; CDR2 reads YENEEA. The CDR3 sequence is CASSLGNREDTEAFF. CDR3 DNA sequence: TGTGCCAGCAGCTTGGGGAACAGGGAGGACACTGAAGCTTTCTTT.

The gene calls are TRBV15 and TRBJ2-7; D is possibly TRBD2 (6 bases). Deletions cut 0 bases from V and 3 bases from J, with 15 bases between. Germline V CDR1 and CDR2: LNHNV, YYDKDF (reference sequence). CDR3 length: 16 amino acids. The chain's CDR3 is CATSRDRSGGLYEQYF. The CDR3 DNA follows: TGTGCCACCAGCAGAGATAGGTCTGGGGGACTCTACGAGCAGTACTTC. Combining the CDR3 with reference TRBV15 and TRBJ2-7 gives the whole variable domain DAMVIQNPRYQVTQFGKPVTLSCSQTLNHNVMYWYQQKSSQAPKLLFHYYDKDFNNEADTPDNFQSRRPNTSFCFLDIRSPGLGDTAMYLCATSRDRSGGLYEQYFGPGTRLTVT.

The chain links TRBV4-1 to TRBJ2-3; D not resolved. Trimming took off 0 bases at V and 9 bases at J, with 10 bases between the two ends. CDR3 length: 13 amino acids. The germline V gene has CDR1 MGHRA and CDR2 YSYEKL. As DNA, the CDR3 is TGCGCCAGCAGCCAAGAGGAAGGGTTGACGCAGTATTTT. This codes for CASSQEEGLTQYF.

The CDR3 bases are TGCGCCAGCACAACAGGGAATTCAGCGGGTAGTTGGGGTTCGTCCTACGAGCAGTACTTC. It encodes CASTTGNSAGSWGSSYEQYF. The V and J genes are TRBV5-1 and TRBJ2-7, with D perhaps TRBD1 or TRBD2 (6 bases each). CDR1 is SGHRS and CDR2 is YFSETQ in the germline V gene. Trimming left V 6 bases short and J 1 base short, with 32 bases between. The CDR3 totals 20 residues.

The gene calls are TRBV14 and TRBJ1-3; D unresolved. This CDR3 has 15 amino acids. Germline V gene data show CDR1 as SGHDN and CDR2 as FVKESK. With 4 bases removed from V and 0 bases from J, the gap between germline ends came to 10 bases. CDR3 in amino acids: CASSPNGYSGNTIYF. The CDR3 DNA reads TGTGCCAGCAGCCCAAATGGATACTCTGGAAACACCATATATTTT.

J is TRBJ1-1 and V is TRBV11-3; 7 nucleotides match TRBD1. Germline CDR1 is SGHNT and CDR2 is YENEEA. CDR3 length: 12 amino acids. The J segment lost 7 bases and the V segment lost 5 bases, leaving 4 bases of the junction unmatched. The CDR3 DNA reads TGTGCCAGCAGCCCCCGACAGGGTGAAGCTTTCTTT. It translates to CASSPRQGEAFF.

The rearrangement links TRBV28 to TRBJ2-2; TRBD1 matches at 7 bases. With V trimmed by 6 bases and J by 3 bases, 4 bases remained unmatched. The CDR3 is 14 amino acids. Germline-derived CDR1 and CDR2 are MDHEN and SYDVKM. As DNA, the CDR3 is TGTGCCAGCAGGGCCGGGACAGACACCGGGGAGCTGTTTTTT. It yields the protein CASRAGTDTGELFF.

This rearrangement joins TRBV6-1 to TRBJ1-2; D call uncertain. Trimming took 1 base from V and 5 from J, leaving 8 bases between them. CDR1 and CDR2 from the germline V gene are MNHNS and SASEGT. CDR3 length equals 13 residues. The CDR3 reads CASSEGHLYGYTF. In DNA form, the CDR3 reads TGTGCCAGCAGTGAAGGACACCTTTATGGCTACACCTTC.

The sample holds one count of this clone. The chain recombines TRBV5-6 with TRBJ1-3, with D possibly matching TRBD1 (5 bases). The germline gives CDR1 SGHDT, CDR2 YYEEEE. V was trimmed by 1 base and J by 0 bases, leaving 8 bases between them. CDR3 length equals 15 residues. CDR3 residues: CASSLTGFSGNTIYF. The DNA of the CDR3 is TGTGCCAGCAGCTTGACAGGATTCTCTGGAAACACCATATATTTT.

This chain links TRBV20-1 with TRBJ2-7; no clear D gene. The V gene lost 4 bases and the J gene lost 6 bases, with 10 bases spanning the gap. CDR1 is DFQATT and CDR2 is SNEGSKA in the germline V gene (reference sequence). This CDR3 has 11 amino acids. CDR3 region: CSAKLSFEQYF. The CDR3 region has the DNA TGCAGTGCTAAGCTGTCTTTCGAGCAGTACTTC.

The rearrangement links TRBV9 to TRBJ2-5; D may be TRBD2 (6 bases). V was clipped by 4 bases and J by 5 bases, with 15 bases between them. Germline loops: CDR1 SGDLS, CDR2 YYNGEE. The CDR3 runs to 14 residues. CDR3 sequence (DNA): TGTGCCAGCAGCCCCCCGGCGGGGCAGGAGACCCAGTACTTC. Protein product: CASSPPAGQETQYF.

This chain joins TRBV7-2 and TRBJ1-3; a weak D match, TRBD1 (5 bases). This CDR3 is 15 amino acids long. Between the trimmed V and J ends, which lost 2 bases and 4 bases, there was a span of 12 bases. Per germline, CDR1 SGHTA and CDR2 FQGNSA. The CDR3 spells CASSLSGTRGNTIYF. The CDR3 DNA reads TGTGCCAGCAGCTTAAGCGGGACGCGCGGAAACACCATATATTTT.

V and J are TRBV29-1 and TRBJ2-3; no definite D call. This CDR3 is 15 amino acids long. V lost 1 base, J lost 2 bases, and 13 bases lay in between. Germline CDR1 reads SQVTM; CDR2 reads ANQGSEA. CDR3 region: CSVEVVRRITDTQYF. The CDR3 region has the DNA TGCAGCGTTGAAGTAGTTAGGAGAATCACAGATACGCAGTATTTT.

The chain employs TRBV11-2 and TRBJ2-6, with no clear D. Germline CDR1 and CDR2: SGHAT and FQNNGV. The CDR3 covers 14 residues. V lost 3 bases and J 2 bases, leaving 5 bases between the germline ends. The CDR3 nucleotides read TGTGCCAGCAGCTTTAGTCCTGGGGCCAACGTCCTGACTTTC. Its protein is CASSFSPGANVLTF.

The rearrangement links TRBV19 to TRBJ2-3, with 10 bases identical to TRBD1. CDR1 and CDR2 (germline): LNHDA, SQIVND (reference sequence). Unmatched junction bases numbered 8, after V lost 6 bases and J lost 5 bases. CDR3 size: 15 residues. CDR3 loop: CASSQDRGRGDTQYF. CDR3 DNA sequence: TGTGCCAGTAGCCAAGACAGGGGGCGCGGAGATACGCAGTATTTT.

The rearrangement uses TRBV5-4 and TRBJ1-2, with a tentative D call TRBD1 (6 bases). Per germline, CDR1 SGHNT and CDR2 YYREEE (reference sequence). V was shortened by 1 base and J by 4 bases, with 14 bases between the two germline ends. This CDR3 comprises 15 residues. This CDR3 is CASSLRTGMGYGYTF. The CDR3 region has the DNA TGTGCCAGCAGCTTGAGAACAGGGATGGGCTATGGCTACACCTTC.

The chain joins TRBV7-2 to TRBJ2-3; D unclear. Looked up from germline, CDR1 is SGHTA and CDR2 is FQGNSA. The germline V and J ends were trimmed by 1 base and 1 base, with 9 bases remaining between them. The CDR3 runs 15 residues. The CDR3 is CASSLEFGRTDTQYF. The CDR3 DNA reads TGTGCCAGCAGCTTAGAGTTCGGGCGCACAGATACGCAGTATTTT.

V usage is TRBV29-1 and J usage is TRBJ2-7, with D perhaps TRBD2 (5 bases). CDR1 and CDR2 from the germline V gene are SQVTM and ANQGSEA. CDR3 length equals 13 residues. The germline V and J ends were trimmed by 4 bases and 1 base, with 11 bases remaining between them. In DNA, the CDR3 is TGCAGCGTTGTTAGCGTGGGGTCCTACGAGCAGTACTTC. It codes for CSVVSVGSYEQYF.